A single sample gave rise to the 5 T cell receptor beta chains below, sequenced in a study of tissue T cells after allogeneic stem cell transplantation. Profiling relied on immunoSEQ multiplex PCR, and the TCRdb table lists in-frame clones only, not all of them. The table shows 20,000 to 30,000 clones, with over 70% occurring only once. Sample: tissue from the ileum, taken at autopsy. The receptor set was obtained from a female donor older than 55 with lung cancer.

The chain couples TRBV29-1 to TRBJ1-2, with D hard to call. The germline V gene encodes CDR1 SQVTM and CDR2 ANQGSEA. V lost 4 bases, J lost 0 bases, and 12 bases lay in between. The CDR3 covers 14 residues. The CDR3 sequence: CSVGRGGANYGYTF. In nucleotides, the CDR3 is TGCAGCGTTGGTCGTGGTGGGGCTAACTATGGCTACACCTTC.

This clone qualifies as medium-sized. The chain carries TRBV3-1 (or the pseudogene TRBV3-2) and TRBJ1-2, with unresolved D. The CDR3 extends over 15 amino acids. V was trimmed by 2 bases and J by 3 bases, leaving 13 bases between them. From germline, CDR1 is LGHDT and CDR2 YNNKEL (reference sequence). This chain's CDR3 is CASSQRGSLDYGYTF. CDR3 sequence (DNA): TGTGCCAGCAGCCAACGGGGTTCCTTGGACTATGGCTACACCTTC.

This sequence joins TRBV4-3 and TRBJ1-4; weak D call: TRBD1 (5 bases). This CDR3 is built from 16 residues. The V end lost 1 base, the J end lost 3 bases, and 12 bases lay between the germline ends. Germline lookup yields CDR1 LGHNA and CDR2 YSLEER. DNA for the CDR3: TGCGCCAGCAGCCAAGGAGTGGGGCGATCTAATGAAAAACTGTTTTTT. As protein: CASSQGVGRSNEKLFF.

The CDR3 DNA follows: TGCGCCAGCAGCCAAGGACTAGCGGGGGTGGATGAGCAGTTCTTC. Protein: CASSQGLAGVDEQFF. The J gene is TRBJ2-1, the V gene TRBV5-1, with 13 bases matching TRBD2. V lost 4 bases, J lost 8 bases, and 6 bases stayed unmatched. CDR3 size: 15 residues. Germline CDR1 SGHRS, CDR2 YFSETQ.

The chain combines TRBV7-2 with TRBJ1-5; D remains unclear. Germline CDR1 SGHTA, CDR2 FQGNSA. V was shortened by 1 base and J by 4 bases, with 2 bases between the two germline ends. The CDR3 totals 12 residues. The CDR3 here is CASSLGNQPQHF. The CDR3 region has the DNA TGTGCCAGCAGCTTAGGGAATCAGCCCCAGCATTTT.